These 26 T cell receptor beta chains originate from one sample sequenced in a study of beta chain features in type 1 diabetes. Of the isolated RNA, all was reverse transcribed, and so the sequenced material was expressed TCRB transcripts. Sequencing was performed with immunoSEQ multiplex PCR; in TCRdb, only in-frame clones are kept and a portion is missing. The table shows around 250,000 clones, with 25% to 30% occurring only once. Sequenced input: central memory CD4+ T cells from blood. These receptors were collected from a man aged 25-45 years in good health.

This clone was seen only a few times. This rearrangement joins TRBV5-4 to TRBJ1-2; no firm D call. The V and J ends lost 0 bases and 1 base respectively, with 7 bases between them. The germline gives CDR1 SGHNT, CDR2 YYREEE (reference sequence). This CDR3 is built from 14 residues. CDR3 amino acids: CASSLDRLNYGYTF. The CDR3 DNA reads TGTGCCAGCAGCTTGGACAGACTTAACTATGGCTACACCTTC.

The chain recombines TRBV20-1 with TRBJ2-7; D is unresolved. Germline-derived CDR1 and CDR2 are DFQATT and SNEGSKA (reference sequence). Trimming took off 6 bases at V and 6 bases at J, with 12 bases between the two ends. This CDR3 is 11 amino acids long. The CDR3 region is CSAQERREQYF. The CDR3 nucleotides are TGCAGTGCCCAGGAGCGCCGCGAGCAGTACTTC.

This chain uses TRBV15 with TRBJ2-1, with D unclear. Germline CDR1 reads LNHNV; CDR2 reads YYDKDF (reference sequence). The germline V and J ends were trimmed by 4 bases and 10 bases, with 8 bases remaining between them. The CDR3 is 11 amino acids. CDR3 nucleotides: TGTGCCACCAGCATGAGAGGCGAGCAGTTCTTC. This translates into CATSMRGEQFF.

The chain combines TRBV10-1 with TRBJ2-3, with TRBD1 matching 10 bases. Losses at the gene ends were 5 bases for V and 3 bases for J; bases not matched to a gene: 5. This CDR3 has 15 residues. The germline CDR1 and CDR2 sequences are WNHNN and SYGVQD (reference sequence). CDR3 region: CASSNPGQGTDTQYF. CDR3 nucleotide sequence: TGCGCCAGCAGTAACCCGGGACAGGGGACAGATACGCAGTATTTT.

This chain links TRBV4-3 with TRBJ2-1; D ambiguous. The V end was cut by 1 base, the J end by 15 bases, with 16 bases between. This CDR3 is 13 amino acids long. The germline gives CDR1 LGHNA, CDR2 YSLEER. CDR3 amino acids: CASSQGPHRESFF. CDR3 nucleotides: TGCGCCAGCAGCCAAGGGCCCCACCGAGAGTCGTTCTTC.

This chain joins TRBV9 and TRBJ2-7, with D maybe TRBD1 (6 bases). Trimming stripped 4 bases from V and 6 bases from J, with 20 bases between. Germline CDR1 SGDLS, CDR2 YYNGEE. The CDR3 is made up of 15 amino acids. CDR3 loop: CASSPTTGFDAEQYF. CDR3 coding DNA: TGTGCCAGCAGCCCAACAACAGGGTTTGACGCCGAGCAGTACTTC.

V usage is TRBV25-1 and J usage is TRBJ1-2; the D is unclear. This CDR3 has 12 amino acids. V lost 1 base, J lost 11 bases, and 11 bases lay in between. Germline values: CDR1 MGHDK, CDR2 SYGVNS. In DNA, the CDR3 is TGTGCCAGCAGTGAATGGGGAAGCGGTTACACCTTC. Its translation: CASSEWGSGYTF.

The CDR3 nucleotides read TGCAGCGCCGCAACCGGGACAGGCCGGGGCGAGCAGTACTTC. It translates to CSAATGTGRGEQYF. The V call is TRBV29-1, the J call TRBJ2-7; TRBD1 aligns across 8 bases. The germline gives CDR1 SQVTM, CDR2 ANQGSEA. The V segment lost 7 bases and the J segment 6 bases; nucleotides outside the gene matches: 14. This CDR3 has 14 amino acids.

This clone was counted a few times. The gene calls are TRBV2 and TRBJ2-1; D unresolved. The ends were cut back, 3 bases at V and 6 bases at J, with 6 bases in the middle. Germline-derived CDR1 and CDR2 are SNHLY and FYNNEI. The CDR3 extends over 12 amino acids. In nucleotides, the CDR3 is TGTGCCAGCAGTGATCTTCCCAATGAGCAGTTCTTC. Protein: CASSDLPNEQFF.

The chain recombines TRBV6-6 with TRBJ2-1; 8 nucleotides match TRBD2. CDR3 length: 15 residues. The junction had 9 bases not matched to a gene; V was cut back by 6 bases and J by 5 bases. Germline loops: CDR1 MNHNY, CDR2 SVGAGI (reference sequence). The CDR3 nucleotides read TGTGCCAGCAGGGACGGGAGGGCCGGGAACAATGAGCAGTTCTTC. It translates to CASRDGRAGNNEQFF.

The chain joins TRBV29-1 to TRBJ1-5; no clear D gene. Germline V gene sequence: CDR1 SQVTM, CDR2 ANQGSEA. This CDR3 has 13 residues. The ends were cut back, 5 bases at V and 0 bases at J, with 8 bases in the middle. Here the CDR3 reads CSVRGDSNQPQHF. In DNA form, the CDR3 reads TGCAGCGTTCGGGGAGATAGCAATCAGCCCCAGCATTTT.

This clone was seen at least ten times. The gene calls are TRBV19 and TRBJ2-3, with D tentatively TRBD2 (5 bases). V was clipped by 3 bases and J by 3 bases, with 16 bases between them. CDR3 length: 16 amino acids. Germline V gives CDR1 LNHDA, CDR2 SQIVND (reference sequence). CDR3 nucleotides: TGTGCCAGTAGTATCGGGCGGACTGGCGGGACAGATACGCAGTATTTT. Its protein is CASSIGRTGGTDTQYF.

This clone was seen only a few times. V gene TRBV29-1 combines with J gene TRBJ2-2; D is undetermined. The CDR3 spans 14 residues. The germline gives CDR1 SQVTM, CDR2 ANQGSEA. V lost 4 bases, J lost 0 bases, and 9 bases lay in between. The CDR3 sequence is CSVVDRANTGELFF. The CDR3, as DNA: TGCAGCGTTGTAGACCGAGCGAACACCGGGGAGCTGTTTTTT.

This clone was counted a few times. This may arise from a read error, as a much more abundant clone is one base away. The chain links TRBV30 to TRBJ2-4, with 7 positions matching TRBD1. There are 15 residues in the CDR3. The germline CDR1 and CDR2 sequences are GTSNPN and SVGIG (reference sequence). V shed 6 bases, J shed 0 bases, and the junction held 8 bases outside the gene matches. The CDR3 DNA sequence: TGTGCCTGTGAAACAGGGGCACTAGCCAAAAACATTCAGTACTTC. It yields the protein CACETGALAKNIQYF. Supplemented by reference TRBV30 and TRBJ2-4, the full variable domain reads SQTIHQWPATLVQPVGSPLSLECTVEGTSNPNLYWYRQAAGRGLQLLFYSVGIGQISSEVPQNLSASRPQDRQFILSSKKLLLSDSGFYLCACETGALAKNIQYFGAGTRLSVL.

The V call is TRBV28, the J call TRBJ2-1; 8 positions agree with TRBD2. The CDR3 consists of 13 residues. The V gene end was trimmed by 6 bases and the J gene end by 3 bases; junction bases not matched to a gene: 1. CDR1 MDHEN and CDR2 SYDVKM come from the germline V gene. The DNA of the CDR3 is TGTGCCAGCAGGGCGGGAGGCTACAATGAGCAGTTCTTC. As protein: CASRAGGYNEQFF.

In this sample, this clone turned up a few times. The sample holds other DNA sequences that translate to the same CDR3. The V gene is TRBV11-3, the J gene TRBJ2-1; D remains unclear. This CDR3 is 13 amino acids long. Trimming took off 1 base at V and 6 bases at J, with 7 bases between the two ends. Germline V gene lookup returns CDR1 SGHNT and CDR2 YENEEA. In DNA form, the CDR3 reads TGTGCCAGCAGCTTAGGCCGAAGCAATGAGCAGTTCTTC. Its translation: CASSLGRSNEQFF.

The rearrangement joins TRBV29-1 to TRBJ1-2, with TRBD1 as a possible D gene (5 bases). Germline V gene data show CDR1 as SQVTM and CDR2 as ANQGSEA. Trimming took 0 bases from V and 6 from J, leaving 8 bases between them. This CDR3 is built from 12 residues. The CDR3 here is CSVEDGGHGYTF. CDR3 bases: TGCAGCGTTGAAGATGGGGGTCATGGCTACACCTTC.

The chain uses TRBV9 and TRBJ2-7; maybe TRBD1 (6 bases). The CDR3 consists of 15 residues. Germline V lookup: CDR1 SGDLS, CDR2 YYNGEE. Trimming removed 4 bases at V and 0 bases at J, with 14 bases between. The CDR3, as DNA: TGTGCCAGCAGCCTCAGACAGGACAGCTCCTACGAGCAGTACTTC. Amino acids: CASSLRQDSSYEQYF. Based on the CDR3 plus reference TRBV9 and TRBJ2-7, the full variable domain is DSGVTQTPKHLITATGQRVTLRCSPRSGDLSVYWYQQSLDQGLQFLIQYYNGEERAKGNILERFSAQQFPDLHSELNLSSLELGDSALYFCASSLRQDSSYEQYFGPGTRLTVT.

The genes are TRBV7-9 and TRBJ2-2; D gene ambiguous. Germline V gene sequence: CDR1 SEHNR, CDR2 FQNEAQ (reference sequence). This CDR3 comprises 17 residues. V lost 4 bases to trimming and J lost 2 bases, with 17 bases between them. The chain's CDR3 is CASSSPGRQANTGELFF. The CDR3 DNA reads TGTGCCAGCAGCTCCCCCGGCCGGCAGGCTAACACCGGGGAGCTGTTTTTT.

This clone was detected only a few times. The J gene is TRBJ2-1, the V gene TRBV2; 8 bases match TRBD2. Trimming removed 6 bases from V and 4 bases from J; junction bases left unmatched: 5. Per germline, CDR1 SNHLY and CDR2 FYNNEI. This CDR3 has 14 residues. The DNA of the CDR3 is TGTGCCAGCAGGGCGGGGGGCCAATACAATGAGCAGTTCTTC. Translation: CASRAGGQYNEQFF.

The chain employs TRBV30 and TRBJ2-7; tentatively, D is TRBD1 (6 bases). The CDR3 sequence is 15 residues long. Germline assignment: CDR1 GTSNPN and CDR2 SVGIG (reference sequence). Trimming pared 5 bases from V and 5 bases from J, leaving 22 bases between. CDR3 nucleotide sequence: TGTGCCTGGTGTAAACCGACAGGTTTTAACCACGAGCAGTACTTC. Its protein product is CAWCKPTGFNHEQYF.

Here the CDR3 DNA reads TGCAGCGTTGAAGAGAGGACAGACGGGTTCTTC. Translating it yields CSVEERTDGFF. The chain links TRBV29-1 to TRBJ2-1, with D maybe TRBD1 (6 bases). V lost 0 bases and J 15 bases, leaving 12 bases between the germline ends. This CDR3 is 11 amino acids long. CDR1 and CDR2 (germline): SQVTM, ANQGSEA.

This clone was picked up a small number of times. The chain has TRBV10-3 and TRBJ1-1; 7 bases line up with TRBD1. The V segment lost 6 bases and the J segment 10 bases; nucleotides outside the gene matches: 11. Germline V gene lookup returns CDR1 ENHRY and CDR2 SYGVKD. The CDR3 runs 13 residues. CDR3 coding DNA: TGTGCCATCAGGAACACCGACAGGGAGGGAGCTTTCTTT. Encoded protein: CAIRNTDREGAFF.

This clone has a handful of counts. V usage is TRBV7-2 and J usage is TRBJ1-2; no definite D call. This CDR3 is built from 13 residues. Between the trimmed V and J ends, which lost 1 base and 8 bases, there was a span of 11 bases. Germline CDR1 is SGHTA and CDR2 is FQGNSA. The CDR3 sequence is CASSLEARRGYTF. CDR3 bases: TGTGCCAGCAGCTTAGAGGCAAGGAGGGGCTACACCTTC.

This clone was picked up a small number of times. V is TRBV15 and J is TRBJ2-3, with 12 bases fitting TRBD2. Germline values: CDR1 LNHNV, CDR2 YYDKDF (reference sequence). There are 20 residues in the CDR3. V was pared by 0 bases and J by 2 bases, with 12 bases of the junction left unmatched. The CDR3 region has the DNA TGTGCCACCAGCAGAGATCGACTAGCGGGGGTTGATTCCCTCACAGATACGCAGTATTTT. Protein sequence: CATSRDRLAGVDSLTDTQYF.

The V call is TRBV7-2, the J call TRBJ1-2; D gene unclear. Germline CDR1 is SGHTA and CDR2 is FQGNSA. V was cut by 5 bases and J by 6 bases, with 10 bases left in between. The CDR3 is 12 amino acids. In DNA form, the CDR3 reads TGTGCCAGCAGCAGAGAGCGGGATGGCTACACCTTC. Residues: CASSRERDGYTF. The full variable domain, its missing parts supplied by reference TRBV7-2 and TRBJ1-2, is GAGVSQSPSNKVTEKGKDVELRCDPISGHTALYWYRQSLGQGLEFLIYFQGNSAPDKSGLPSDRFSAERTGGSVSTLTIQRTQQEDSAVYLCASSRERDGYTFGSGTRLTVV.